The T cell receptor (beta chain) under discussion was sequenced for a study of a mutant IDH1 vaccine in newly diagnosed glioma. Study information: The patients were given eight vaccinations, one each in weeks 1, 3, 5, 7, 11, 15, 19 and 23. Patients got their first vaccination 4-6 weeks after radiotherapy alone, or with temozolomide cycles. Earlier care involved radiotherapy, temozolomide, or both, and the majority received both.

A word on this clone: Its antigen is not known.

Sequenced by immunoSEQ multiplex PCR; TCRdb stores in-frame clones only, minus some. This table holds approximately 39,000 clones, roughly 79% found once. Trimming cost V 3 bases and J 1 base, with 1 base left between them. The CDR3 consists of 11 residues. Germline assignment: CDR1 SGHTA and CDR2 FQGNSA. Points from the study as a whole: Any relationship between pseudoprogression and changes in top peripheral T cell clonotypes seemed absent.

Specified time point: week 5, during vaccination. With topical imiquimod, each dose of the vaccine consisted of 300 ug of mutant IDH1 20-mer peptide. This sample comprised PBMCs, obtained from a glioma patient whose treatment included an IDH1 peptide vaccine. This TCR was sampled from a man aged 50 to 59 with glioma. J is TRBJ2-7 and V is TRBV7-2; no clear D gene. The CDR3 bases are TGTGCCAGCAGCTTTTCCTACGAGCAGTACTTC. Translated, it gives CASSFSYEQYF.